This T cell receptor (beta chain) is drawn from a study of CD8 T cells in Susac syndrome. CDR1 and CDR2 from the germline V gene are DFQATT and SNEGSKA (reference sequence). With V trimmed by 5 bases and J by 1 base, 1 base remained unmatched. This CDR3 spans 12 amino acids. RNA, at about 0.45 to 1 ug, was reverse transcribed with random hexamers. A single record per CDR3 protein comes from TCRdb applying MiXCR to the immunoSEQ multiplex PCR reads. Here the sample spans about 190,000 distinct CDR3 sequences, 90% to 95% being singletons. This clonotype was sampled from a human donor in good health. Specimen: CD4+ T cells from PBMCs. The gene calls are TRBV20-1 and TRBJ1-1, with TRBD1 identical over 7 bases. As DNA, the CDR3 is TGCAGTGCTTGGACAGGGAACACTGAAGCTTTCTTT. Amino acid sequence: CSAWTGNTEAFF.